These 27 T cell receptor beta chains share one sample of origin, sequenced in a study of blood T cells in healthy people across ages. Next came a second PCR, run for about 7 to 12 cycles, which used a sample-barcoded 5' primer along with a J-beta primer mix. TCRdb reanalysed the 5' RACE reads using MiXCR and keeps one entry per CDR3 protein. The sample consists of some 760,000 distinct CDR3 sequences, roughly 25% of them appearing once. This sample was also put to use in a study of T cells of mothers and their children.

Sequencing was done on a sample of blood. Source of these receptors: a boy younger than 18 in good health.

There are a few counts of this clonotype. V is TRBV4-3 and J is TRBJ2-4, with D tentatively TRBD2 (5 bases). V lost 0 bases, J lost 8 bases, and 14 bases lay in between. From germline, CDR1 is LGHNA and CDR2 YSLEER. This CDR3 is built from 15 residues. DNA of the CDR3: TGCGCCAGCAGCCAAGACCCCCTAGCAGCGGACATTCAGTACTTC. Translated: CASSQDPLAADIQYF.

This clonotype was found a few times. This chain connects TRBV2 to TRBJ2-1; no firm D call. Germline assignment: CDR1 SNHLY and CDR2 FYNNEI. V shed 3 bases and J shed 13 bases, with 10 bases lying between them. The CDR3 loop spans 11 amino acids. CDR3 residues: CASSDSPRQFF. DNA of the CDR3: TGTGCCAGCAGTGACTCTCCCCGTCAGTTCTTC.

This clonotype showed up just once. Germline is not matched at one junction end, which may reflect a read error. The V gene is TRBV20-1, the J gene TRBJ2-3, with D perhaps matching TRBD2 (6 bases). The CDR3 is 15 amino acids. Germline assignment: CDR1 DFQATT and CDR2 SNEGSKA (reference sequence). The CDR3 DNA sequence: TGCAGTGCTGAGCCCCTAGCGCCTAGCACAGATACGCGGTATTTT. Its protein is CSAEPLAPSTDTRYF.

The chain employs TRBV5-1 and TRBJ2-1; TRBD1 agrees at 7 bases. This CDR3 has 16 residues. The germline V gene encodes CDR1 SGHRS and CDR2 YFSETQ. V shed 4 bases and J 7 bases; nucleotides not matched to a gene: 14. The chain's CDR3 is CASSEMTRDSVNEQFF. CDR3 DNA: TGCGCCAGCAGCGAAATGACCCGGGACAGCGTTAATGAGCAGTTCTTC.

This chain links TRBV6-6 with TRBJ2-5; a possible D gene is TRBD1 (5 bases). CDR3 length equals 14 residues. Trimming took 5 bases from V and 5 from J, leaving 15 bases between them. Germline V lookup: CDR1 MNHNY, CDR2 SVGAGI (reference sequence). For the CDR3, the DNA is TGTGCCAGCAGTCAATCAGGGTGGGTGGAGACCCAGTACTTC. As protein: CASSQSGWVETQYF.

The rearrangement uses TRBV5-1 and TRBJ2-6, with D unclear. Trimming pared 2 bases from V and 4 bases from J, leaving 13 bases between. Germline CDR1 SGHRS, CDR2 YFSETQ. CDR3 length equals 16 residues. This CDR3 reads CASSLHDGYGANVLTF. Here the CDR3 DNA reads TGCGCCAGCAGCTTACATGACGGATACGGGGCCAACGTCCTGACTTTC.

The J gene is TRBJ2-1, the V gene TRBV18; 11 positions match TRBD1. Germline V CDR1 and CDR2: KGHSH, LQKENI. CDR3 size: 12 residues. Trimming at V came to 6 bases and at J to 8 bases, leaving 0 bases not matched to a gene. This CDR3 reads CASSDRGHEQFF. The DNA of the CDR3 is TGTGCCAGCTCGGACAGGGGGCATGAGCAGTTCTTC. Drawing the rest from reference TRBV18 and TRBJ2-1, the complete variable domain is NAGVMQNPRHLVRRRGQEARLRCSPMKGHSHVYWYRQLPEEGLKFMVYLQKENIIDESGMPKERFSAEFPKEGPSILRIQQVVRGDSAAYFCASSDRGHEQFFGPGTRLTVL.

This clonotype was recorded a few times. This chain links TRBV7-9 with TRBJ2-1, with D uncertain. The CDR3 contains 12 residues. V lost 1 base, J lost 12 bases, and 10 bases lay in between. Germline CDR1 reads SEHNR; CDR2 reads FQNEAQ (reference sequence). The CDR3 spells CASSLEGTRQFF. CDR3 bases: TGTGCCAGCAGCTTAGAGGGTACCCGGCAGTTCTTC.

The chain couples TRBV9 to TRBJ2-1, with TRBD2 matching over 7 bases. Germline values: CDR1 SGDLS, CDR2 YYNGEE. The V and J ends lost 5 bases and 8 bases, in that order; junction bases with no gene match: 10. The CDR3 has 14 amino acids. The CDR3 region is CASSMDGSGDEQFF. CDR3 sequence (DNA): TGTGCCAGCAGTATGGACGGGAGCGGGGATGAGCAGTTCTTC.

This clonotype was seen a few times. The chain combines TRBV4-1 with TRBJ2-3, with 13 bases fitting TRBD2. The CDR3 runs to 18 residues. Germline V gene sequence: CDR1 MGHRA, CDR2 YSYEKL. The junction had 6 bases not matched to a gene; V was cut back by 0 bases and J by 3 bases. The CDR3 spells CASSQDAMTSGRTDTQYF. The DNA of the CDR3 is TGCGCCAGCAGCCAAGATGCCATGACTAGCGGGAGGACAGATACGCAGTATTTT.

The CDR3 coding sequence is TGTGCCAGCAGTGGCCTGGGACTAGCCCTAAGCGATGAGCAGTTCTTC. Its translation is CASSGLGLALSDEQFF. The chain links TRBV27 to TRBJ2-1, with 9 bases lining up with TRBD2. Germline loops: CDR1 MNHEY, CDR2 SMNVEV (reference sequence). This CDR3 has 16 residues. V was clipped by 5 bases and J by 8 bases; unmatched bases: 13.

CDR3 protein: CASSQGSRDRVYEQYF. CDR3 DNA: TGCGCCAGCAGCCAAGGTAGCAGGGACAGGGTGTACGAGCAGTACTTC. J is TRBJ2-7 and V is TRBV4-3, with 9 nucleotides matching TRBD1. Germline CDR1 and CDR2: LGHNA and YSLEER. V was clipped by 1 base and J by 4 bases; unmatched bases: 8. This CDR3 comprises 16 residues.

This clonotype was recorded a few times. The CDR3 protein is CASSLGGQTSPLHF. CDR3 in DNA: TGTGCCAGCAGCTTAGGAGGGCAGACGTCACCCCTCCACTTT. The V and J genes are TRBV7-9 and TRBJ1-6; D gene ambiguous. Germline CDR1 and CDR2: SEHNR and FQNEAQ (reference sequence). Trimming shortened V by 1 base and J by 10 bases, and 11 bases separated the two germline ends. The CDR3 length is 14 residues.

V is TRBV7-2 and J is TRBJ1-1, with 7 positions matching TRBD1. CDR1 is SGHTA, CDR2 FQGNSA, per germline. This CDR3 has 16 residues. Germline trimming cut 5 bases from V and 2 bases from J; bases unmatched to any gene: 11. CDR3 sequence reads: CASSPQAPGGNTEAFF. The CDR3 DNA reads as TGTGCCAGCAGCCCACAGGCACCAGGGGGAAACACTGAAGCTTTCTTT.

This clonotype has more than one count but fewer than ten. This rearrangement joins TRBV4-2 to TRBJ2-1; 9 bases are shared with TRBD2. CDR3 length: 18 residues. The germline V gene encodes CDR1 LGHNA and CDR2 YNFKEQ. V was clipped by 0 bases and J by 9 bases; unmatched bases: 15. In nucleotides, the CDR3 is TGTGCCAGCAGCCAAGACGTGGCGGGAGGGCCCGTTTTCGGTGAGCAGTTCTTC. It encodes CASSQDVAGGPVFGEQFF.

The CDR3 DNA is TGCGCCAGCAGTTTAGCGGGAGTACTTGGCAATGAGCAGTTCTTC. It yields the protein CASSLAGVLGNEQFF. The rearrangement joins TRBV5-1 to TRBJ2-1, with 9 bases that match TRBD2. The CDR3 has 15 residues. V gave up 5 bases and J gave up 6 bases; unmatched junction bases: 9. Germline V gene lookup returns CDR1 SGHRS and CDR2 YFSETQ.

The V and J genes are TRBV11-2 and TRBJ2-5; tentatively, D is TRBD1 or TRBD2 (5 bases each). V was trimmed by 1 base and J by 3 bases, leaving 12 bases between them. The germline V gene encodes CDR1 SGHAT and CDR2 FQNNGV. This CDR3 comprises 15 residues. The CDR3 protein is CASSLGWGMEETQYF. The DNA of the CDR3 is TGTGCCAGCAGCTTAGGTTGGGGGATGGAAGAGACCCAGTACTTC.

This sequence joins TRBV12-5 and TRBJ2-1; D perhaps matches TRBD2 (6 bases). Between the trimmed V and J ends, which lost 0 bases and 0 bases, there was a span of 15 bases. This CDR3 is 18 amino acids long. CDR1 and CDR2 from the germline V gene are LGHNT and FRNRAP. CDR3 loop: CASGLVTTSRSSYNEQFF. The CDR3 DNA is TGTGCTAGTGGTTTGGTGACTACTAGCCGGAGCTCCTACAATGAGCAGTTCTTC.

The chain has TRBV2 and TRBJ2-5; D call uncertain. CDR1 SNHLY and CDR2 FYNNEI come from the germline V gene. V dropped 3 bases and J dropped 5 bases, with 10 bases sitting between them. This CDR3 region has 13 residues. CDR3 DNA sequence: TGTGCCAGCAGTGACGAGATACGGGAGACCCAGTACTTC. Its protein is CASSDEIRETQYF.

The rearrangement joins TRBV20-1 to TRBJ2-7; the match to TRBD2 covers 8 bases. Unmatched junction bases numbered 6, after V lost 3 bases and J lost 2 bases. The CDR3 totals 14 residues. Germline V gene sequence: CDR1 DFQATT, CDR2 SNEGSKA (reference sequence). This CDR3 is CSASSGDLAYEQYF. CDR3 DNA: TGCAGTGCTAGTAGCGGGGACCTCGCCTACGAGCAGTACTTC.

This clonotype was counted only a few times. This rearrangement joins TRBV2 to TRBJ1-2; possibly TRBD1 for D (5 bases). Germline loops: CDR1 SNHLY, CDR2 FYNNEI. Trimming cost V 6 bases and J 6 bases, with 14 bases left between them. The CDR3 is made up of 13 amino acids. CDR3 nucleotides: TGTGCCAGCAGGGCGGAGGGGCCTGATGGCTACACCTTC. This sequence encodes CASRAEGPDGYTF. Complete variable domain (other parts from reference TRBV2 and TRBJ1-2): EPEVTQTPSHQVTQMGQEVILRCVPISNHLYFYWYRQILGQKVEFLVSFYNNEISEKSEIFDDQFSVERPDGSNFTLKIRSTKLEDSAMYFCASRAEGPDGYTFGSGTRLTVV.

This clonotype was seen only a few times. The junction departs from the called germline gene at one end, perhaps through a read error. The chain recombines TRBV28 with TRBJ2-7, with TRBD2 identical over 12 bases. The CDR3 spans 14 residues. CDR1 MDHEN and CDR2 SYDVKM come from the germline V gene. The CDR3 nucleotides are TGTGCCGGCAGTGTGACTAGCGGGAGAGGGGAGCAGTACTTC. This encodes CAGSVTSGRGEQYF.

The chain links TRBV3-1 to TRBJ2-5; 8 positions agree with TRBD2. Germline V CDR1 and CDR2: LGHDT, YNNKEL (reference sequence). Trimming took 1 base from V and 9 from J; bases not matched to a gene: 10. The CDR3 spans 15 residues. In DNA form, the CDR3 reads TGTGCCAGCAGCCAAGGACTAGCGTTGGAGGAGGCCCAGTACTTC. Translated: CASSQGLALEEAQYF.

In this sample, this clonotype turned up a few times. This chain joins TRBV9 and TRBJ2-5; a weak D match, TRBD2 (6 bases). This CDR3 has 14 amino acids. Germline V CDR1 and CDR2: SGDLS, YYNGEE. V was trimmed by 7 bases and J by 1 base, leaving 14 bases between them. The chain's CDR3 is CASSKGGTQETQYF. CDR3 coding DNA: TGTGCCAGCTCAAAGGGCGGGACCCAAGAGACCCAGTACTTC. Complete variable domain (other parts from reference TRBV9 and TRBJ2-5): DSGVTQTPKHLITATGQRVTLRCSPRSGDLSVYWYQQSLDQGLQFLIQYYNGEERAKGNILERFSAQQFPDLHSELNLSSLELGDSALYFCASSKGGTQETQYFGPGTRLLVL.

The genes are TRBV2 and TRBJ1-1; 9 bases match TRBD1. This CDR3 region has 17 residues. V lost 5 bases, J lost 3 bases, and 13 bases stayed unmatched. Germline assignment: CDR1 SNHLY and CDR2 FYNNEI. CDR3 protein: CASSLPLDRGSDTEAFF. For the CDR3, the DNA is TGTGCCAGCAGTTTGCCTCTTGACAGGGGGTCTGACACTGAAGCTTTCTTT. Combining the CDR3 with reference TRBV2 and TRBJ1-1 gives the whole variable domain EPEVTQTPSHQVTQMGQEVILRCVPISNHLYFYWYRQILGQKVEFLVSFYNNEISEKSEIFDDQFSVERPDGSNFTLKIRSTKLEDSAMYFCASSLPLDRGSDTEAFFGQGTRLTVV.

The sample holds one count of this clonotype. The CDR3 DNA follows: TGTGCCAGCAGCCAAGGTGGCGGCAGGAGGGCCAACTACTACGAGCAGTACTTC. Amino acids: CASSQGGGRRANYYEQYF. The V call is TRBV3-1, the J call TRBJ2-7, with D possibly matching TRBD2 (6 bases). CDR1 is LGHDT and CDR2 is YNNKEL in the germline V gene (reference sequence). Trimming removed 1 base from V and 3 bases from J, with 22 bases in between. The CDR3 consists of 18 residues.

In this sample, this clonotype turned up a few times. This rearrangement joins TRBV7-2 to TRBJ2-7, with D tentatively TRBD1 or TRBD2 (5 bases each). Per germline, CDR1 SGHTA and CDR2 FQGNSA. This CDR3 has 14 residues. V lost 5 bases to trimming and J lost 4 bases, with 15 bases between them. Written as DNA, the CDR3 is TGTGCCAGCAGCAAAGCCGGGGCAGCTTACGAGCAGTACTTC. The encoded protein is CASSKAGAAYEQYF.